One T cell receptor beta chain is described in this entry. The antigen remains undetermined. This record comes from a study of blood T cells in healthy people across ages. Findings and limits, study-wide: PBMCs left unsorted prevented a conclusive naive versus antigen-experienced comparison.

The CDR3 loop spans 12 amino acids. The V end lost 6 bases, the J end lost 0 bases, and 7 bases lay between the germline ends. CDR1 is DFQATT and CDR2 is SNEGSKA in the germline V gene (reference sequence). Combining a sample-barcoded 5' primer with a J-beta primer mix, a second PCR ran for roughly 7 to 12 cycles. Each sample provided no less than 2.5 million CDR3-containing paired-end reads. TCRdb redid the calling of the 5' RACE reads with MiXCR, one entry per CDR3 protein. The top ten clones hold under 50% of a sample with roughly 720,000 distinct CDR3 sequences, about 48% of them seen once. The origin of this receptor is a man older than 75 in good health. The chain has TRBV20-1 and TRBJ2-3; no firm D call. The specimen was blood. The CDR3 DNA follows: TGCAGTGCCCCCTTTAGCACAGATACGCAGTATTTT. Amino acids: CSAPFSTDTQYF.